These 11 T cell receptor beta chains came from one sample sequenced in a study of cytomegalovirus exposure and HLA in healthy donors. With 60 Vbeta and 13 Jbeta primers, the PCR was carried out. Libraries were prepared by immunoSEQ multiplex PCR; TCRdb keeps only in-frame clonotypes and omits some of them. The data contain approximately 120,000 clones, 15% to 20% of them singletons. Sequencing input: PBMCs. The receptors here all came from a female donor in good health and CMV-seropositive.

This clone appeared a few times. V gene TRBV18 combines with J gene TRBJ2-7, with TRBD1 as a possible D gene (6 bases). Between the trimmed V and J ends, which lost 8 bases and 2 bases, there was a span of 13 bases. Germline values: CDR1 KGHSH, CDR2 LQKENI. The CDR3 extends over 13 amino acids. CDR3 coding DNA: TGTGCCAGCACGGACAGAACCACCTACGAGCAGTACTTC. Protein sequence: CASTDRTTYEQYF.

This clone has a handful of counts. This chain connects TRBV4-1 to TRBJ2-7, with TRBD1 identical over 7 bases. This CDR3 is built from 15 residues. Germline V gene data show CDR1 as MGHRA and CDR2 as YSYEKL. V trimming: 2 bases; J trimming: 5 bases; junction bases outside the gene matches: 9. CDR3 coding DNA: TGCGCCAGCAGCCAAAGGACAGGTTGGGTGGACGAGCAGTACTTC. Translated: CASSQRTGWVDEQYF.

This clone was observed a handful of times. The genes are TRBV18 and TRBJ2-2, with a tentative D call TRBD2 (5 bases). This CDR3 contains 14 residues. Germline V gene lookup returns CDR1 KGHSH and CDR2 LQKENI. V lost 2 bases and J lost 4, with 8 bases in between. The CDR3 loop reads CASSPEGVTGELFF. CDR3 DNA: TGTGCCAGCTCACCAGAGGGAGTCACCGGGGAGCTGTTTTTT.

This chain joins TRBV2 and TRBJ2-1, with 9 nucleotides matching TRBD1. The germline gives CDR1 SNHLY, CDR2 FYNNEI. V lost 6 bases and J lost 4; bases outside the gene matches: 4. This CDR3 has 14 amino acids. The chain's CDR3 is CASSRDRAYNEQFF. Here the CDR3 DNA reads TGTGCCAGCAGCCGGGACAGGGCTTACAATGAGCAGTTCTTC.

This rearrangement joins TRBV30 to TRBJ2-7, with a weak D call TRBD2 (5 bases). Germline V CDR1 and CDR2: GTSNPN, SVGIG (reference sequence). The CDR3 has 13 amino acids. V lost 3 bases, J lost 0 bases, and 9 bases lay in between. In DNA, the CDR3 is TGTGCCTGGAGATTAGGGAGCTCCTACGAGCAGTACTTC. This gives the protein CAWRLGSSYEQYF.

The V call is TRBV15, the J call TRBJ1-1, with 7 positions matching TRBD1. With 0 bases clipped from V and 7 bases from J, the junction kept 2 bases outside the gene matches. The CDR3 length is 13 residues. In germline, CDR1 is LNHNV, CDR2 YYDKDF (reference sequence). The CDR3 is CATSRDGTDEAFF. The CDR3 region has the DNA TGTGCCACCAGCAGAGACGGGACAGATGAAGCTTTCTTT.

This clone appeared a few times. The chain combines TRBV4-3 with TRBJ2-1, with 7 bases that match TRBD1. Germline-derived CDR1 and CDR2 are LGHNA and YSLEER. The CDR3 length is 14 residues. The ends lost 2 bases at V and 9 bases at J; junction bases unmatched: 7. CDR3 coding DNA: TGCGCCAGCAGCCAAATCAGGGGGTGGGCTGAGCAGTTCTTC. Translation gives CASSQIRGWAEQFF.

V gene TRBV30 combines with J gene TRBJ1-4; D unresolved. The CDR3 is 16 residues long. V was trimmed by 0 bases and J by 3 bases, leaving 14 bases between them. Per germline, CDR1 GTSNPN and CDR2 SVGIG (reference sequence). CDR3 amino acids: CAWSVAPGSPNEKLFF. The DNA for the CDR3 is TGTGCCTGGAGTGTAGCACCGGGAAGCCCTAATGAAAAACTGTTTTTT.

This sequence joins TRBV4-1 and TRBJ1-5, with 9 positions matching TRBD1. J lost 4 bases, V lost 4 bases, and 5 bases had no gene match. Germline CDR1 is MGHRA and CDR2 is YSYEKL. The CDR3 has 15 residues. CDR3 DNA: TGCGCCAGCAGCCCATACAGGGGGCCTAATCAGCCCCAGCATTTT. Protein: CASSPYRGPNQPQHF.

This clone was counted only a few times. The CDR3: CASSPHRDRRGTEAFF. CDR3 nucleotide sequence: TGTGCCAGCAGCCCGCACAGGGATCGCAGGGGGACTGAAGCTTTCTTT. The J gene is TRBJ1-1, the V gene TRBV14; 7 positions match TRBD1. Germline V CDR1 and CDR2: SGHDN, FVKESK. CDR3 length: 16 amino acids. J gave up 5 bases and V 4 bases, and 13 bases lay outside the gene matches.

This clone has a handful of counts. This sequence joins TRBV4-3 and TRBJ1-1; D is possibly TRBD1 (5 bases). V shed 0 bases and J shed 3 bases, with 17 bases lying between them. Germline V gene sequence: CDR1 LGHNA, CDR2 YSLEER. This CDR3 has 17 residues. CDR3 in amino acids: CASSQDLPGRVDTEAFF. The CDR3 region has the DNA TGCGCCAGCAGCCAAGATCTTCCGGGCAGGGTGGACACTGAAGCTTTCTTT.